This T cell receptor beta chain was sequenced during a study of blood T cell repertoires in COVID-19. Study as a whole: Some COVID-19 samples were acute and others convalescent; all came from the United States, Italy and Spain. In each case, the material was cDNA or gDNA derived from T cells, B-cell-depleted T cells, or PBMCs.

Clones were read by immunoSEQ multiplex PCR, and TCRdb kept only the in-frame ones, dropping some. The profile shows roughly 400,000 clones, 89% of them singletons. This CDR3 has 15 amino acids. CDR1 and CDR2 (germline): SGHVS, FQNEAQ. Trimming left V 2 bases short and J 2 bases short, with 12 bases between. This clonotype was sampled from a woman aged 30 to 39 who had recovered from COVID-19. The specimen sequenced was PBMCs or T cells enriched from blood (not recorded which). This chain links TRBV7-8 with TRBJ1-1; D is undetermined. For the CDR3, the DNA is TGTGCCAGCAGCTTACCCCGTCCCGGTAACACTGAAGCTTTCTTT. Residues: CASSLPRPGNTEAFF.